Presented here are 32 T cell receptor beta chains from one specimen sequenced in a study of Graves' ophthalmopathy and Graves' hyperthyroidism. Transcripts of RNA were the source for amplifying TCR beta CDR3 regions. An initial RT-PCR round employing HTBI primers preceded a second-round multiplex PCR. One entry per CDR3 protein, called by TCRdb with MiXCR from the multiplex PCR reads. The table records some 360,000 distinct CDR3 sequences, roughly 17% of them present only once. Source material: peripheral blood. The receptors here all came from an adult woman with stable Graves' hyperthyroidism.

Ten or more counts support this clonotype. The CDR3 spells CASSLGGRSSGELFF. CDR3 coding DNA: TGTGCCAGCAGCTTAGGCGGGAGGTCGTCCGGGGAGCTGTTTTTT. The chain links TRBV13 to TRBJ2-2; 7 bases align to TRBD2. After removal of 0 bases from V and 6 bases from J, the junction contained 4 bases not matched to a gene. CDR1 and CDR2 (germline): PRHDT, FYEKMQ (reference sequence). The CDR3 runs to 15 residues.

At least ten counts were recorded for this clonotype. The chain employs TRBV20-1 and TRBJ1-1; D gene ambiguous. CDR3 size: 13 residues. V lost 1 base, J lost 3 bases, and 9 bases lay in between. In germline, CDR1 is DFQATT, CDR2 SNEGSKA (reference sequence). The CDR3 region has the DNA TGCAGTGCTAGAGGCGGTTTGGACACTGAAGCTTTCTTT. Translated, it gives CSARGGLDTEAFF.

There are many counts of this clonotype. The chain recombines TRBV28 with TRBJ2-5; D is unresolved. With 3 bases removed from V and 2 bases from J, the gap between germline ends came to 7 bases. The CDR3 is 13 amino acids. Germline V gives CDR1 MDHEN, CDR2 SYDVKM. This CDR3 reads CASSLAEQETQYF. In DNA, the CDR3 is TGTGCCAGCAGTTTGGCGGAGCAAGAGACCCAGTACTTC.

This clonotype has at least ten counts. V and J are TRBV5-1 and TRBJ1-6, with 7 bases aligning to TRBD1. This CDR3 has 15 residues. Germline-derived CDR1 and CDR2 are SGHRS and YFSETQ. V shed 0 bases, J shed 5 bases, and the junction held 2 bases outside the gene matches. CDR3 protein: CASSLETGNNSPLHF. Here the CDR3 DNA reads TGCGCCAGCAGCTTGGAGACAGGGAATAATTCACCCCTCCACTTT.

As concerns this clonotype: A much larger clonotype is one base distant, so this may be a read error. The J gene is TRBJ1-1, the V gene TRBV20-1, with a tentative D call TRBD1 (6 bases). The CDR3 consists of 13 residues. Germline CDR1 and CDR2: DFQATT and SNEGSKA (reference sequence). The CDR3 nucleotides are TGCAGTGCTAGGGGTTGGGGGGCGGCTGAAGTTTTCTTT. Amino acids: CSARGWGAAEVFF.

This clonotype appeared many times. This rearrangement joins TRBV29-1 to TRBJ2-7; TRBD1 aligns across 9 bases. The CDR3 contains 14 residues. J lost 5 bases, V lost 5 bases, and 10 bases had no gene match. CDR1 SQVTM and CDR2 ANQGSEA come from the germline V gene. The CDR3 region is CSVSRGQGHHEQYF. In DNA, the CDR3 is TGCAGCGTTTCTAGGGGACAGGGACACCACGAGCAGTACTTC.

At least ten counts were recorded for this clonotype. This chain uses TRBV6-2 or TRBV6-3 with TRBJ2-6; D is possibly TRBD1 (5 bases). The V and J ends lost 5 bases and 2 bases respectively, with 10 bases between them. This CDR3 contains 15 residues. Germline values: CDR1 MNHEY, CDR2 SVGEGT. The CDR3: CASSTDRTGANVLTF. DNA for the CDR3: TGTGCCAGCAGTACAGACAGAACTGGGGCCAACGTCCTGACTTTC.

In its sample, this clonotype was seen many times. The rearrangement joins TRBV6-2 or TRBV6-3 to TRBJ2-7; D is undetermined. The CDR3 runs 13 residues. Trimming took 6 bases from V and 1 from J, leaving 10 bases between them. CDR1 is MNHEY, CDR2 SVGEGT, per germline. CDR3 nucleotide sequence: TGTGCCAGCAGCCTTTATCCGTCCTACGAGCAGTACTTC. Its protein product is CASSLYPSYEQYF.

This clonotype was counted many times. This chain links TRBV4-3 with TRBJ1-6, with TRBD1 as a possible D gene (5 bases). This CDR3 has 15 residues. Trimming took off 1 base at V and 8 bases at J, with 12 bases between the two ends. Per germline, CDR1 LGHNA and CDR2 YSLEER. The CDR3 protein is CASSQVGGVDSPLHF. The CDR3 DNA is TGCGCCAGCAGCCAAGTCGGGGGGGTGGATTCACCCCTCCACTTT.

In its sample, this clonotype was seen a few times. The chain is built from TRBV20-1 and TRBJ2-7, with D possibly matching TRBD1 (6 bases). The CDR3 is made up of 15 amino acids. Germline loops: CDR1 DFQATT, CDR2 SNEGSKA (reference sequence). V was clipped by 2 bases and J by 7 bases, with 21 bases between them. The CDR3 coding sequence is TGCAGTGCTAGAAAACCGGGACAAACCCTGTCGGAGCAGTACTTC. Protein: CSARKPGQTLSEQYF.

This clonotype has just one count. This chain links TRBV20-1 with TRBJ2-5, with TRBD2 identical over 10 bases. CDR1 DFQATT and CDR2 SNEGSKA come from the germline V gene (reference sequence). The V gene end was trimmed by 4 bases and the J gene end by 5 bases; junction bases not matched to a gene: 10. CDR3 length: 15 amino acids. CDR3 DNA: TGCAGTGCTAAACTCAGCGGGAGGGCCGGGGAGACCCAGTACTTC. Its translation: CSAKLSGRAGETQYF.

This clonotype was seen repeatedly, ten times or more. The V and J genes are TRBV28 and TRBJ2-4, with a weak D call TRBD2 (6 bases). Germline loops: CDR1 MDHEN, CDR2 SYDVKM. The CDR3 loop spans 12 amino acids. The ends were cut back, 6 bases at V and 11 bases at J, with 14 bases in the middle. The CDR3 DNA is TGTGCCAGCAGCCGGACCGGGGGTCTTCAGTACTTC. Amino acid sequence: CASSRTGGLQYF.

This clonotype was recorded at least ten times. The CDR3, as DNA: TGTGCCAGCAGTTATGTGCGGGAGGGCTACGAGCAGTACTTC. Translated: CASSYVREGYEQYF. The chain couples TRBV6-2 or TRBV6-3 to TRBJ2-7, with 9 bases fitting TRBD2. Germline CDR1 and CDR2: MNHEY and SVGEGT. Trimming cost V 3 bases and J 3 bases; bases outside gene matches: 3. This CDR3 is built from 14 residues.

This clonotype appeared many times. The V gene is TRBV6-1, the J gene TRBJ2-7; the match to TRBD2 covers 7 bases. Germline CDR1 and CDR2: MNHNS and SASEGT. The CDR3 spans 14 residues. The V gene end was trimmed by 8 bases and the J gene end by 3 bases; junction bases not matched to a gene: 10. CDR3 protein: CASGGPRGDYEQYF. CDR3 nucleotide sequence: TGTGCCAGCGGAGGGCCCCGGGGGGACTACGAGCAGTACTTC.

This clonotype has more than one count but fewer than ten. The gene calls are TRBV20-1 and TRBJ2-2; perhaps TRBD1 as D (6 bases). Per the germline V gene, CDR1 is DFQATT and CDR2 is SNEGSKA (reference sequence). Trimming took off 6 bases at V and 2 bases at J, with 13 bases between the two ends. The CDR3 is 14 residues long. The CDR3 region is CSAQDRTNTGELFF. CDR3 in DNA: TGCAGTGCCCAGGACAGAACAAACACCGGGGAGCTGTTTTTT.

This clonotype occurred many times. The chain recombines TRBV12-3 or TRBV12-4 with TRBJ1-1; no firm D call. The CDR3 is made up of 13 amino acids. The V and J ends lost 6 bases and 1 base respectively, with 9 bases between them. CDR3 residues: CASSGTRNTEAFF. The CDR3 bases are TGTGCCAGCAGCGGAACGCGGAACACTGAAGCTTTCTTT.

This clonotype was observed at least ten times. The chain has TRBV27 and TRBJ1-2, with TRBD1 as a possible D gene (5 bases). Trimming took 6 bases from V and 7 from J, leaving 15 bases between them. The CDR3 has 13 residues. In germline, CDR1 is MNHEY, CDR2 SMNVEV (reference sequence). The CDR3 loop reads CASSLTGGGGYTF. The CDR3 nucleotides are TGTGCCAGCAGCCTTACAGGAGGAGGTGGCTACACCTTC.

The gene calls are TRBV6-2 or TRBV6-3 and TRBJ1-2; D is ambiguous. The CDR3 is 17 amino acids. The germline V and J ends were trimmed by 7 bases and 0 bases, with 21 bases remaining between them. Germline assignment: CDR1 MNHEY and CDR2 SVGEGT. CDR3 DNA sequence: TGTGCCAGCACCAAAACGGAGGGATCCCTAGCTAACTATGGCTACACCTTC. Amino acid sequence: CASTKTEGSLANYGYTF.

This clonotype was detected a few times. The chain links TRBV7-7 to TRBJ2-3; D ambiguous. Germline lookup yields CDR1 SSHAT and CDR2 FNYEAQ (reference sequence). V gave up 5 bases and J gave up 0 bases, with 15 bases separating them. The CDR3 is made up of 16 amino acids. In DNA form, the CDR3 reads TGTGCCAGCAGCCCGGGCGACGCCGCTAGCACAGATACGCAGTATTTT. Amino acid sequence: CASSPGDAASTDTQYF.

CDR3 region: CASSLYKGGHGYTF. CDR3 coding DNA: TGTGCCAGCAGTTTATACAAAGGGGGCCATGGCTACACCTTC. The chain couples TRBV27 to TRBJ1-2; 7 positions agree with TRBD1. Trimming took 1 base from V and 6 from J; bases not matched to a gene: 5. The CDR3 loop spans 14 amino acids. Germline CDR1 is MNHEY and CDR2 is SMNVEV (reference sequence).

This clonotype was seen at least ten times. The chain employs TRBV19 and TRBJ1-6; D perhaps matches TRBD1 (5 bases). V was shortened by 6 bases and J by 3 bases, with 24 bases between the two germline ends. This CDR3 contains 19 residues. In germline, CDR1 is LNHDA, CDR2 SQIVND (reference sequence). CDR3 bases: TGTGCCAGTAGGAAGCGAGCCCGGTCCGGGGCGTTCTATAATTCACCCCTCCACTTT. Its translation is CASRKRARSGAFYNSPLHF.

This clonotype was observed at least ten times. The rearrangement joins TRBV10-3 to TRBJ2-5; 7 nucleotides align to TRBD2. V was clipped by 2 bases and J by 4 bases; unmatched bases: 1. The CDR3 is 13 amino acids. The germline V gene has CDR1 ENHRY and CDR2 SYGVKD. This chain's CDR3 is CAISEGGGETQYF. CDR3 coding DNA: TGTGCCATCAGTGAGGGCGGGGGAGAGACCCAGTACTTC.

This clonotype appeared many times. The genes are TRBV20-1 and TRBJ1-1, with D possibly being TRBD1 (6 bases). The V gene's germline CDR1 is DFQATT and CDR2 SNEGSKA (reference sequence). The V end was cut by 3 bases, the J end by 4 bases, with 18 bases between. This CDR3 has 15 amino acids. Written as DNA, the CDR3 is TGCAGTGCTAGGACAGGCAGTGGGGCGACCACTGAAGCTTTCTTT. It encodes CSARTGSGATTEAFF.

This clonotype was seen at least ten times. V gene TRBV6-1 combines with J gene TRBJ2-7; TRBD1 is a possible D gene (5 bases). The germline V gene encodes CDR1 MNHNS and CDR2 SASEGT. The CDR3 has 16 residues. The ends were cut back, 1 base at V and 2 bases at J, with 15 bases in the middle. CDR3 amino acids: CASSEVGVRPTYEQYF. In nucleotides, the CDR3 is TGTGCCAGCAGTGAAGTAGGGGTGAGACCCACCTACGAGCAGTACTTC.

In its sample, this clonotype was seen many times. The CDR3 coding sequence is TGTGCCAGCAGTGGGGGGGGAGCAGGAAACACCATATATTTT. Protein: CASSGGGAGNTIYF. The chain has TRBV2 and TRBJ1-3; D possibly corresponds to TRBD1 (5 bases). The CDR3 totals 14 residues. In germline, CDR1 is SNHLY, CDR2 FYNNEI. V lost 4 bases to trimming and J lost 4 bases, with 11 bases between them.

This clonotype has only a few counts. This chain links TRBV6-2 or TRBV6-3 with TRBJ2-1; TRBD2 matches 11 bases. V was pared by 7 bases and J by 7 bases, with 9 bases of the junction left unmatched. The CDR3 spans 15 residues. The germline gives CDR1 MNHEY, CDR2 SVGEGT. The DNA of the CDR3 is TGTGCCAGCACCGTAGCGGGAGGGCCTCAAAATGAGCAGTTCTTC. Its translation is CASTVAGGPQNEQFF.

CDR3 in amino acids: CASSQDSDSRGQYF. The CDR3 DNA reads TGCGCCAGCAGCCAAGATTCAGATTCGAGAGGGCAGTACTTC. This sequence joins TRBV4-3 and TRBJ2-7; D gene uncertain. The germline gives CDR1 LGHNA, CDR2 YSLEER. The CDR3 is made up of 14 amino acids. Trimming pared 0 bases from V and 9 bases from J, leaving 15 bases between.

This clonotype has at least ten counts. The V gene is TRBV6-5, the J gene TRBJ2-5, with 11 bases aligning to TRBD2. The trim removed 2 bases at V and 5 bases at J, leaving 7 bases unmatched. Germline CDR1 is MNHEY and CDR2 is SVGAGI. CDR3 size: 16 residues. In DNA, the CDR3 is TGTGCCAGCAGTTACGGGCTAGCGGGAGGTGGTGAGACCCAGTACTTC. It codes for CASSYGLAGGGETQYF.

This clonotype was seen repeatedly, ten times or more. The chain has TRBV7-2 and TRBJ1-1; D is perhaps TRBD1 (5 bases). Trimming left V 3 bases short and J 1 base short, with 9 bases between. The CDR3 has 14 residues. Germline lookup yields CDR1 SGHTA and CDR2 FQGNSA. CDR3 sequence: CASSLGRSNTEAFF. The CDR3 coding sequence is TGTGCCAGCAGCTTGGGACGTTCGAACACTGAAGCTTTCTTT.

This clonotype was seen many times. The CDR3 DNA sequence: TGTGCCAGCAGTTTGCGCCACGAAGAGACCCAGTACTTC. This sequence encodes CASSLRHEETQYF. This sequence joins TRBV28 and TRBJ2-5; no clear D. V was clipped by 3 bases and J by 3 bases, with 8 bases between them. The CDR3 loop spans 13 amino acids. The V gene's germline CDR1 is MDHEN and CDR2 SYDVKM.

This clonotype occurred many times. V usage is TRBV13 and J usage is TRBJ1-1, with D possibly being TRBD1 (6 bases). Germline values: CDR1 PRHDT, CDR2 FYEKMQ (reference sequence). V gave up 1 base and J gave up 6 bases, with 15 bases separating them. The CDR3 contains 15 residues. The CDR3 loop reads CASSLASGDFSEAFF. The CDR3 DNA reads TGTGCCAGCAGCTTAGCGTCAGGGGATTTCTCTGAAGCTTTCTTT.

This clonotype was seen ten or more times. The chain joins TRBV15 to TRBJ2-5; D is undetermined. In germline, CDR1 is LNHNV, CDR2 YYDKDF (reference sequence). Trimming shortened V by 0 bases and J by 3 bases, and 11 bases separated the two germline ends. This CDR3 has 15 amino acids. The CDR3 here is CATSRDRGQEETQYF. CDR3 bases: TGTGCCACCAGCAGAGATCGCGGCCAGGAAGAGACCCAGTACTTC.